Sequencing of this TCR beta chain was carried out in a study of shared clonotypes between healthy human individuals. A remark on this clone: Its antigen is as yet unknown.

Measured with immunoSEQ multiplex PCR; TCRdb has only the in-frame clones, and not every one. Among around 2.5 million clones listed, approximately 93% were seen once. The CDR3 totals 15 residues. The junction had 6 bases not matched to a gene; V was cut back by 3 bases and J by 6 bases. Germline V gene data show CDR1 as MDHEN and CDR2 as SYDVKM. Points from the study as a whole: Sequencing depth was expected to affect clonotype sharing among donors. Larger richness was generally estimated for naive than memory subsets.

This TCR came from a man aged 18 to 30 in good health. Some clones in this sample may be carry-over from other donors' samples. This chain connects TRBV28 to TRBJ2-1, with 9 positions matching TRBD2. Sequencing used naive CD4+ T cells from PBMCs. Subset defined: CD45RA+ positively selected. The CDR3 region has the DNA TGTGCCAGCAGTTTTGGCGGGAGGGCCCGCAATGAGCAGTTCTTC. Encoded protein: CASSFGGRARNEQFF.